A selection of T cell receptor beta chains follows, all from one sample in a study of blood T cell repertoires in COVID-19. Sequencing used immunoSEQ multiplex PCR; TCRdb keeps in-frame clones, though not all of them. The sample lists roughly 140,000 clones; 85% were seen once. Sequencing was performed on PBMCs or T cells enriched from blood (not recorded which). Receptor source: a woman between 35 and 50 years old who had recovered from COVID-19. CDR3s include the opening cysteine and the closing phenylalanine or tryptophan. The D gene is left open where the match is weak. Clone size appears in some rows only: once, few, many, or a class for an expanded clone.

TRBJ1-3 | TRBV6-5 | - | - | TGTGCCAGCAGGCACTCGTCCCAGGATGGAAACACCATATATTTT | CASRHSSQDGNTIYF
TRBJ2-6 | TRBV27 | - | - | TGTGCCAGCAGTTTGTTCATGTCGGCTGGGGCCAACGTCCTGACTTTC | CASSLFMSAGANVLTF
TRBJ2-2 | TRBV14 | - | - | TGTGCCAGCAGCCGACAAATCACCGGGGAGCTGTTTTTT | CASSRQITGELFF
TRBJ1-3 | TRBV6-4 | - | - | TGTGCCAGCATGGGCCAAGGTGACAGAACTGGAAACACCATATATTTT | CASMGQGDRTGNTIYF
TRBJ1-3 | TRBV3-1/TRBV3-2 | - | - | TGTGCCAGCAGCCAAGGAGGGTCGGACACCATATATTTT | CASSQGGSDTIYF
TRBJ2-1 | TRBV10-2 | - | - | TGCGCCAGCAGTCAACAGGGTAATGAGCAGTTCTTC | CASSQQGNEQFF
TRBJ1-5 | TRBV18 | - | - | TGTGCCAGCTCACCCTTCCAGGTGAGGGGCAATCAGCCCCAGCATTTT | CASSPFQVRGNQPQHF
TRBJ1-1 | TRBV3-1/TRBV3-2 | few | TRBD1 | TGTGCCAGCAGCCAAGGGGACAGGGGCGCTTTCTTT | CASSQGDRGAFF
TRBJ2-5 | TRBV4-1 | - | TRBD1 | TGCGCCAGCAGCCAAGGGACAGGGGGTTTCCAAGAGACCCAGTACTTC | CASSQGTGGFQETQYF
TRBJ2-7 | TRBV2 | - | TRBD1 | TGTGCCATCAAAAAGTCGGGACAGGTACTAGAGGGCGTCTACGAGCAGTACTTC | CAIKKSGQVLEGVYEQYF
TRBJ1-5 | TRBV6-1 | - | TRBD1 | TGTGCCAGCAGTGATTCGGTCCCCTCGACAGGGGGGCATCAGCCCCAGCATTTT | CASSDSVPSTGGHQPQHF
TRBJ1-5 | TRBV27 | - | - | TGTGCCAGCAGTTTAGCAAGAGGCAATCAGCCCCAGCATTTT | CASSLARGNQPQHF
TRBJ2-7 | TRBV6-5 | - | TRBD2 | TGTGCCAGCAACCGGGGGGGCCGGAGGGAGCAGTACTTC | CASNRGGRREQYF
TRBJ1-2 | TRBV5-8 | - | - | TGTGCCAGCAGCTTGGCCCGTGGGGCCGGGGGCTACACCTTC | CASSLARGAGGYTF
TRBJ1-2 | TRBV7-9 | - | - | TGTGCCAGCAGCTCGCCCGACAGAATCTTCTATGGCTACACCTTC | CASSSPDRIFYGYTF
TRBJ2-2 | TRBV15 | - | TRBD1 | TGTGCCACCAGCAGACCCGACAGGGCTGTTGACACCGGGGAGCTGTTTTTT | CATSRPDRAVDTGELFF
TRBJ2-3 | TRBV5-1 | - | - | TGCGCCAGCAGCAGGGGGGGACAAACAGGCACAGATACGCAGTATTTT | CASSRGGQTGTDTQYF
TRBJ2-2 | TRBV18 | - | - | TGTGCCAGCTCACCTATTTCAGGGACCGGGGAGCTGTTTTTT | CASSPISGTGELFF
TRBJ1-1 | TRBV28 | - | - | TGTGCCAGCAGTTTTTACTTCTCCTTGGAGCCGTTGAACACTGAAGCTTTCTTT | CASSFYFSLEPLNTEAFF
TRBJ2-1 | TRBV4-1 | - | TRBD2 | TGCGCCAGCAGCCAGGCGGTAGCGGGGGTTTCCTACAATGAGCAGTTCTTC | CASSQAVAGVSYNEQFF
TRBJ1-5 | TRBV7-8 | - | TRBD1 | TGTGCCAGCAGCTTAGATGAACAGGGGGCGAGGGAGCCCCAGCATTTT | CASSLDEQGAREPQHF
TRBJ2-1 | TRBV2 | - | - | TGTGCCAGCAGTGAAAACGGCAGGGGAACCTCCTACAATGAGCAGTTCTTC | CASSENGRGTSYNEQFF
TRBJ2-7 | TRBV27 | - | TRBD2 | TGTGCCAGCAGTTACGGTCGCGGGGGATCCTACGAGCAGTACTTC | CASSYGRGGSYEQYF
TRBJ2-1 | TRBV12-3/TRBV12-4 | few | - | TGTGCCAGCAGTTTGGCCCACAGAAGGGAGCAGTTCTTC | CASSLAHRREQFF
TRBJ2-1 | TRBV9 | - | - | TGTGCCAGCAGCGTCGGTCTGGTTAGCTCCTACAATGAGCAGTTCTTC | CASSVGLVSSYNEQFF
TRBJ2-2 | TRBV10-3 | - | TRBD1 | TGTGCCACGCGGACAGGGTTAACCGGGGAGCTGTTTTTT | CATRTGLTGELFF
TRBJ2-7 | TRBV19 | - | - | TGTGCCAGTAGTATAGATCGGGAAGCGGCCGTCTACGAGCAGTACTTC | CASSIDREAAVYEQYF
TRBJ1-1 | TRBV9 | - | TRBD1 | TGTGCCAGCCAGGGGGGAAACACTGAAGCTTTCTTT | CASQGGNTEAFF
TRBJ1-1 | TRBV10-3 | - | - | TGTGCCATCAGTGAGTTCCGGGTCGGAATTATTGAAGCTTTCTTT | CAISEFRVGIIEAFF
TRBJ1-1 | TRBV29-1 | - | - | TGCAGCGTGAGGGTGGGTAACACTGAAGCTTTCTTT | CSVRVGNTEAFF
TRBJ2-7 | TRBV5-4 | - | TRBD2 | TGTGCCAGCAGCCGAGATCCCAGCGGGGTAAACGAGCAGTACTTC | CASSRDPSGVNEQYF
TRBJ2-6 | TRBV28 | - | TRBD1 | TGTGCCAGCTGGGGGACAGGGGGTTCTGGGGCCAACGTCCTGACTTTC | CASWGTGGSGANVLTF
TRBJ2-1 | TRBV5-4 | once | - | TGTGCCAGCAGCTTGGGGCTAGCGGGCGGACAGGATGAGCAGTTCTTC | CASSLGLAGGQDEQFF
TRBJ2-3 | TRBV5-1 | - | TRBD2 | TGCGCCAGCCACCTCGGGAGGATCCCAACCCCCACAGATACGCAGTATTTT | CASHLGRIPTPTDTQYF
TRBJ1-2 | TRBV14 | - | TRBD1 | TGTGCCAGCAGCCAAGATGATTGGATGCGGGACAGGGCGGGCTACACCTTC | CASSQDDWMRDRAGYTF
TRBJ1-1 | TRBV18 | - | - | TGTGCCAGCTCACCAGGAGGGACCACTGAAGCTTTCTTT | CASSPGGTTEAFF
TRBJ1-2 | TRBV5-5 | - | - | TGTGCCAGCAGCCTGGTTAGGGAGAGCTATGGCTACACCTTC | CASSLVRESYGYTF
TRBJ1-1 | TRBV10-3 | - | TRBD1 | TGTGCCTCAAACAGGGGGGACACTGAAGCTTTCTTT | CASNRGDTEAFF
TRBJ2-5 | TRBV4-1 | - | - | TGCGCCAGCAGCCAAGACCGACAGAGCCTATCAGAGACCCAGTACTTC | CASSQDRQSLSETQYF
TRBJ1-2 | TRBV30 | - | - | TGTGCCTGGAGCGTTGTATTTGGCTACACCTTC | CAWSVVFGYTF
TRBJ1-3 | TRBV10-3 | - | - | TGTGCCATCAGTGAGTCGGGTGTTGGGCACACCATATATTTT | CAISESGVGHTIYF
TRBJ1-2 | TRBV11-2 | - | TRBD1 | TGTGCCAGCAGCTTAGGGGGGACAGACATATATGGCTACACCTTC | CASSLGGTDIYGYTF
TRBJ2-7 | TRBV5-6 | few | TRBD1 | TGTGCCAGCAGTTGGGGGTCCGGGACAGGGGTTGGCGAGCAGTACTTC | CASSWGSGTGVGEQYF
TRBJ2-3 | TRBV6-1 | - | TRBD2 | TGTGCCAGCAGTGAAGCAGCGGGGGGGCCAGATACGCAGTATTTT | CASSEAAGGPDTQYF
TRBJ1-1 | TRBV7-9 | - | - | TGTGCCAGCAGCTTATTGTCAGGGCGAGGGGGAGAAGCTTTCTTT | CASSLLSGRGGEAFF
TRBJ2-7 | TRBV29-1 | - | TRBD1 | TGCAGCGTTGGGGGACAGGGCCGAATTACCTACGAGCAGTACTTC | CSVGGQGRITYEQYF
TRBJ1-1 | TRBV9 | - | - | TGTGCCAGCAGCGTGTCTGGGTGGGGGGACACTGAAGCTTTCTTT | CASSVSGWGDTEAFF
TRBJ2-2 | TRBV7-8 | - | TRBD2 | TGTGCCAGCAGCCCACTAGCGGGAGGGCCGGACACCGGGGAGCTGTTTTTT | CASSPLAGGPDTGELFF
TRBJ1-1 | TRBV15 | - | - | TGTGCCACCAGCAGACCTCACGACATAAACACTGAAGCTTTCTTT | CATSRPHDINTEAFF
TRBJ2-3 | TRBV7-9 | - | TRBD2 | TGTGCCAGCAGTCCAATCCTAGCGGCGACAGATACGCAGTATTTT | CASSPILAATDTQYF
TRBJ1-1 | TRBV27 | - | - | TGTGCCAGCAGTTTACAGAACGAGGGCACTGAAGCTTTCTTT | CASSLQNEGTEAFF
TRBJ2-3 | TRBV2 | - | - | TGTGCCAGCATTCGAAACAGGGTTAGCACAGATACGCAGTATTTT | CASIRNRVSTDTQYF
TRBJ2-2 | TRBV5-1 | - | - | TGCGCCAGCAGCTTGGCACAGGGTACCGGGGAGCTGTTTTTT | CASSLAQGTGELFF
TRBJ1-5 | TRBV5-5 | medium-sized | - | TGTGCCAGCAGCGTTTCGGACAGACAACTTAATCAGCCCCAGCATTTT | CASSVSDRQLNQPQHF
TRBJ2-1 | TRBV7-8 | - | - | TGTGCCAGCAGCCAGACCCCAGGATACAATGAGCAGTTCTTC | CASSQTPGYNEQFF
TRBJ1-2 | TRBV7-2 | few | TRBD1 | TGTGCCAGCAGCGCCACAGGGGACTATGGCTACACCTTC | CASSATGDYGYTF
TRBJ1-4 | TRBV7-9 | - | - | TGTGCCAGCAGCTCCGGCGGTAATGAAAAACTGTTTTTT | CASSSGGNEKLFF
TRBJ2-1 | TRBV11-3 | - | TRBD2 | TGTGCCAGCAGCCGCCGGGGGGGCCAAGGCAATGAGCAGTTCTTC | CASSRRGGQGNEQFF
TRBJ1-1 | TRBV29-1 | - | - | TGCAGCGTTGAAGGACGGGCTGAAGCTTTCTTT | CSVEGRAEAFF